The rows below give T cell receptor beta chains drawn from one sample of a study of T cell responses to AZD1222 COVID-19 vaccine. Some clones are missing from TCRdb's copy, which holds only in-frame ones; the method was immunoSEQ multiplex PCR. This sample carries around 130,000 clones, roughly 93% of them seen once, and the ten largest clones take 4.5% to 6%. The source was peripheral blood, collected on day 0 of AZD1222 vaccination. Every receptor here comes from an adult in good health. Both conserved end residues are part of each CDR3. Fields, in order: clone size, J gene, D gene, V gene, CDR3 DNA, CDR3 protein. D genes are given only for firm matches. Expanded clones are given a class, and other clones once, few, many or no size at all.

clone size: -
J gene: TRBJ1-3
D gene: -
V gene: TRBV7-2
CDR3 DNA: TGTGCCAGCAGCTTATCCTCTAGTGGAAGCTCTGGAAACACCATATATTTT
CDR3 protein: CASSLSSSGSSGNTIYF

clone size: -
J gene: TRBJ2-7
D gene: TRBD1
V gene: TRBV28
CDR3 DNA: TGTGCCAGCAGTTTAGGTTGGGACAGGGGAAACGACGAGCAGTACTTC
CDR3 protein: CASSLGWDRGNDEQYF

clone size: -
J gene: TRBJ1-4
D gene: -
V gene: TRBV3-1/TRBV3-2
CDR3 DNA: TGTGCCAGCAGCCTTGGGTTTGAAAAACTGTTTTTT
CDR3 protein: CASSLGFEKLFF

clone size: -
J gene: TRBJ2-1
D gene: -
V gene: TRBV3-1/TRBV3-2
CDR3 DNA: TGTGCCAGCAGCCAGGTAGGGCGGGGAGGTGAGCAGTTCTTC
CDR3 protein: CASSQVGRGGEQFF

clone size: -
J gene: TRBJ1-2
D gene: TRBD1
V gene: TRBV6-5
CDR3 DNA: TGTGCCAGCAGTACCGACAGGGACCCCTACTATGGCTACACCTTC
CDR3 protein: CASSTDRDPYYGYTF

clone size: once
J gene: TRBJ1-5
D gene: -
V gene: TRBV24-1
CDR3 DNA: TGTGCCACCAGTGTAGCGAGCAATCAGCCCCAGCATTTT
CDR3 protein: CATSVASNQPQHF

clone size: -
J gene: TRBJ2-7
D gene: -
V gene: TRBV28
CDR3 DNA: TGTGCCAGCAGTGATCGGTCGACGGGGCAGTACTTC
CDR3 protein: CASSDRSTGQYF

clone size: -
J gene: TRBJ1-6
D gene: TRBD1
V gene: TRBV7-3
CDR3 DNA: TGTGCCAGCAGCTCATGGGACAGGGAGGATTCACCCCTCCACTTT
CDR3 protein: CASSSWDREDSPLHF

clone size: -
J gene: TRBJ2-5
D gene: -
V gene: TRBV20-1
CDR3 DNA: TGCAGCCTTAAAGGGTTAGAGACCCAGTACTTC
CDR3 protein: CSLKGLETQYF

clone size: -
J gene: TRBJ1-1
D gene: -
V gene: TRBV6-5
CDR3 DNA: TGTGCCAGCAGTTGGACCCCTGGGAGGACTGAAGCTTTCTTT
CDR3 protein: CASSWTPGRTEAFF

clone size: -
J gene: TRBJ2-7
D gene: -
V gene: TRBV4-3
CDR3 DNA: TGCGCCAGCAGCCAAGAACTAGCTTCCTACGAGCAGTACTTC
CDR3 protein: CASSQELASYEQYF

clone size: few
J gene: TRBJ1-1
D gene: TRBD1
V gene: TRBV28
CDR3 DNA: TGTGCCAGCAGAGGGGGACAGTTGAACACTGAAGCTTTCTTT
CDR3 protein: CASRGGQLNTEAFF

clone size: -
J gene: TRBJ2-1
D gene: -
V gene: TRBV9
CDR3 DNA: TGTGCCAGCAGCGTAGGATCAGGAGACCCCCCGTTCTTC
CDR3 protein: CASSVGSGDPPFF